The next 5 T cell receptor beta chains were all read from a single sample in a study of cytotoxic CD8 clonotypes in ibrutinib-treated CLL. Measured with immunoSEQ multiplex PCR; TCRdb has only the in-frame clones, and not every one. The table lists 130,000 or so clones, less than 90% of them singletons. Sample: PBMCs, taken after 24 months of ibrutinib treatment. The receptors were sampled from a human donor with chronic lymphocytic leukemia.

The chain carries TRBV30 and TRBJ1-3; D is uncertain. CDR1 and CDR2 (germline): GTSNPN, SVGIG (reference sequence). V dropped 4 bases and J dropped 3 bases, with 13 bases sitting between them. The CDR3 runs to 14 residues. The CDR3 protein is CAWNPLGNGNTIYF. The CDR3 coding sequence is TGTGCCTGGAACCCCCTAGGGAATGGAAACACCATATATTTT. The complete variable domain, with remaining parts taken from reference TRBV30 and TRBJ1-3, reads SQTIHQWPATLVQPVGSPLSLECTVEGTSNPNLYWYRQAAGRGLQLLFYSVGIGQISSEVPQNLSASRPQDRQFILSSKKLLLSDSGFYLCAWNPLGNGNTIYFGEGSWLTVV.

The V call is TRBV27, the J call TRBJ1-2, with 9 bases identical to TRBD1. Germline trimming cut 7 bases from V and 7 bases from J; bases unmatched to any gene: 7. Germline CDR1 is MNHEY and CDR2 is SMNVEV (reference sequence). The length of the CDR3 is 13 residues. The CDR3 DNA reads TGTGCCAGCACCAAACAGGGGGCGGGTGGCTACACCTTC. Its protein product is CASTKQGAGGYTF.

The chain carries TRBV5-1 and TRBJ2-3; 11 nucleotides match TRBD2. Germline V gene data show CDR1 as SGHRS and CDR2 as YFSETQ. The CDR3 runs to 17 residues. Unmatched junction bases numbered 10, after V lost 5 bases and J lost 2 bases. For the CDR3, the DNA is TGCGCCAGCAGGACCGATCTAGCGGGGGGCCTCACAGATACGCAGTATTTT. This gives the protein CASRTDLAGGLTDTQYF.

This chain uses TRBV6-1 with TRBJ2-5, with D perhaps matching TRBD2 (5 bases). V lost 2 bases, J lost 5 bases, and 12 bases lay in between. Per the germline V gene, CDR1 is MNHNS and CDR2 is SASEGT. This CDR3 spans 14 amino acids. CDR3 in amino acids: CASSESLGSETQYF. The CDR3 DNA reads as TGTGCCAGCAGTGAATCCTTAGGGAGCGAGACCCAGTACTTC.

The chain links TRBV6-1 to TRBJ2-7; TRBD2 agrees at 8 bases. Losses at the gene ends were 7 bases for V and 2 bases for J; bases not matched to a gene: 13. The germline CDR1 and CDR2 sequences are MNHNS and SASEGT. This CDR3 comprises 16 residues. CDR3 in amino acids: CASTDWRSGGTYEQYF. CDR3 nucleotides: TGTGCCAGCACTGACTGGAGAAGCGGGGGAACCTACGAGCAGTACTTC.